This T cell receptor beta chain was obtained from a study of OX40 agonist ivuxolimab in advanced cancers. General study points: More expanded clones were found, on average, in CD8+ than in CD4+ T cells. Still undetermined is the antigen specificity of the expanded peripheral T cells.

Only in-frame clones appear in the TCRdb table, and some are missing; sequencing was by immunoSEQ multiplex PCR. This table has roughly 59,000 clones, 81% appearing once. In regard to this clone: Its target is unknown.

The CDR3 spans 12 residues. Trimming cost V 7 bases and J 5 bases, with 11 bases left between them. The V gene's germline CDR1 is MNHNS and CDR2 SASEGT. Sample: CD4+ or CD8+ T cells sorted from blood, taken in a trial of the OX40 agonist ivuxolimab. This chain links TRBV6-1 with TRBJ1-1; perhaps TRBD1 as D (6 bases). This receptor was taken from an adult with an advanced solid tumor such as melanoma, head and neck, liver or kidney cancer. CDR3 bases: TGTGCCAGCATCAGGGGATCGACTGAAGCTTTCTTT. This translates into CASIRGSTEAFF.